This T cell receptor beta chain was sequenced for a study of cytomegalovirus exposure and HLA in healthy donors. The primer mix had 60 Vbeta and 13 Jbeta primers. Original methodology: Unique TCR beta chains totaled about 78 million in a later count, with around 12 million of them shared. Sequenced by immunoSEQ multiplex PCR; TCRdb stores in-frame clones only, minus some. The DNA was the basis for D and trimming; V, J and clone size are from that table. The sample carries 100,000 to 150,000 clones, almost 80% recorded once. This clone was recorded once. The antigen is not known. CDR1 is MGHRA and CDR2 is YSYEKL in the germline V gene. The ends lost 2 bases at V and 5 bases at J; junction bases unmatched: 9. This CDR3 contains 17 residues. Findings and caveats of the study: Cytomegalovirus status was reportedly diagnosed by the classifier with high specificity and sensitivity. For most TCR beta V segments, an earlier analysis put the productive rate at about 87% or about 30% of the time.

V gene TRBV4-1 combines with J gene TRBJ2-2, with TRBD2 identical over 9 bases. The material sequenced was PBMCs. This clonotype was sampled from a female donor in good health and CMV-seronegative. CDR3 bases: TGCGCCAGCAGCCAACAGACTAGCGGAGGCCAAACCGGGGAGCTGTTTTTT. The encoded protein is CASSQQTSGGQTGELFF.